This TCR beta chain originates from a study of T cell changes during pregnancy in multiple sclerosis. TCRdb's copy holds only in-frame clones and misses some; the assay was immunoSEQ multiplex PCR. This sample yields tens of thousands of clones, of which 90% to 95% are seen a single time; less than 0.85% belongs to the top ten. V lost 7 bases, J lost 7 bases, and 9 bases stayed unmatched. The germline CDR1 and CDR2 sequences are MNHNS and SASEGT. CDR3 length: 14 residues. The specimen was peripheral blood, collected in the third trimester of pregnancy. The chain links TRBV6-1 to TRBJ2-7, with 11 bases matching TRBD1. The sequence derives from a female donor in good health, enrolled as a control in a pregnancy study. DNA for the CDR3: TGTGCCAGCATCGAGCCTGGGACAGGGGGGGAGCAGTACTTC. This encodes CASIEPGTGGEQYF.